This T cell receptor (beta chain) was identified in a study of neoadjuvant anti-PD-1 for oral cavity cancer. Note on this clone: Its antigen is still unknown.

Stage II-IVA oral cavity squamous cell carcinoma was new and untreated by systemic or radiation therapy. Using immunoSEQ multiplex PCR, the repertoire was profiled, and TCRdb retains in-frame clones only, with some absent. The sample consists of about 79,000 clones, around 82% of them appearing once. Overall study findings and caveats: TCR analyses covered only a few patients per response group.

The CDR3 is 15 residues long. After removal of 1 base from V and 2 bases from J, the junction contained 2 bases not matched to a gene. Germline V gives CDR1 SGHVS, CDR2 FNYEAQ. The V gene is TRBV7-6, the J gene TRBJ1-3; 7 bases line up with TRBD1. Material: PBMCs, obtained before nivolumab (anti-PD-1) treatment. The receptor was isolated from a person between 40 and 80 years old with oral cavity squamous cell carcinoma. The CDR3 reads CASSLGQGPGNTIYF. CDR3 coding DNA: TGTGCCAGCAGCTTAGGACAGGGCCCTGGAAACACCATATATTTT.